This T cell receptor beta chain was retrieved from a study of STAT3 mutations in large granular lymphocyte leukemia (dated by TCRdb to between 2018 and 2021). Regarding the complete study: In roughly half of the longitudinally sequenced T-LGLL patients, canonical activating STAT3 mutations were detected. From an initial cohort of 207 LGL patients, 15 to 20 representative T-LGLL cases were selected for longitudinal TCRbeta and STAT3 sequencing. Each patient was sequenced at an average of around 3.8 time points, ranging from 2 to 8 samplings. Patients with T-cell large granular lymphocyte leukemia underwent serial deep sequencing of TCRbeta CDR3 and STAT3 to reconstruct clonal hierarchy and dynamics. As controls, the study also included longitudinal sequencing of a couple of patients with natural killer LGL leukemia. Over half of the T-LGLL patients were given one or more immunosuppressive therapy regimens, and more than 30% of those treated had a hematologic response.

TCRbeta libraries were sequenced on an Illumina MiSeq, averaging roughly 40,000 productive templates per sample. TCRbeta CDR3 libraries were generated with the immunoSEQ assay using multiplex PCR amplification. Per the authors' processing: Following a previously defined approach, repertoire diversity was calculated, and values close to 0 point to extremely monoclonal samples. TCRdb took over this immuneACCESS table, retaining in-frame rearrangements with V and J assigned. Such tables are incomplete; in checked studies, under half of the missing clones stem from an unresolved V gene, and the remainder is unexplained. The D gene and trimming were derived from the DNA, and the V and J assignments and clone size from that table. The sample table lists about 2,100 clones, about 60% of them with a count of one. The biggest ten clones account for roughly 71% of the sample. Summary of the overall study and its limitations: In 6 of 18 patients, TCR clonotype switching occurred after therapy, and every newly emerging clone was STAT3 wild type. Linking therapy response to changes in TCR clonal burden was complicated by variable intervals between samplings and by differing treatment regimens. Several patients had a dominant TCR clone burden greater than the STAT3 mutant burden, which suggests that the STAT3 mutation arose secondarily within a clone that had already expanded. At least one immunodominant TCRbeta clonotype was present in every T-LGLL patient, and multiple immunodominant subclonotypes appeared in about half of the T-LGLL patients. Because no samples were available when a clone first appeared, clonal expansion had to be inferred from samplings taken at other points. Because codominant clonotypes persisted in some patients, a small but highly pathogenic clone may have been missed.

DNA was extracted from blood mononuclear cells, and the same DNA was used for both TCR and STAT3 sequencing. Reading from cysteine to phenylalanine, the CDR3 counts 15 amino acids. Left in the record is the CDR3 DNA by itself, 45 bases read in frame from the first base. V is pared back by 3 bases and J by 4 bases, with 12 bases lying between the germline termini. CDR1 and CDR2 (KGHSH, LQKENI) derive from the germline V gene. On this clone itself: The target of this receptor is not known. No much larger clone exists at a distance of one base, and base qualities are not known.

Source material: peripheral blood mononuclear cells. The receptor chain draws on TRBV18 and TRBJ2-2, with no D gene named confidently. This TCR was recovered from a man in his fifties or sixties with T-cell large granular lymphocyte leukemia. Some clones in this sample may be carry-over from other donors' samples. The age is the age at diagnosis. The CDR3 corresponds to CASSPPDDATGELFF. DNA sequence: TGTGCCAGCTCACCGCCAGATGACGCCACCGGGGAGCTGTTTTTT.